This T cell receptor (beta chain) originates from a study of blood T cell repertoires in COVID-19 (dated by TCRdb to about 2020). In the study overall: The collaborator samples originated in the United States, Italy and Spain and spanned the acute and convalescent phases of COVID-19. The material from the prospective study consisted of cDNA or gDNA derived from T cells, B-cell-depleted T cells, or PBMCs. Deeply sampled blood TCRbeta repertoires from subjects exposed to, actively infected with, or recovered from COVID-19 were included in the dataset. The repertoires were released in a freely available public database intended as a resource for research on the immune response to SARS-CoV-2. The samples were drawn from the first 160 participants of the ongoing ImmuneRACE study and from 950 to 1,500 subjects provided by 6 global collaborators. Nearly every sample came with metadata listing a de-identified subject ID, COVID-19 status, age in years and sex. Where HLA class I and class II types were available, the types were taken from metadata supplied by the sample provider, not from assay-based typing. Broader findings and caveats from the paper: The quantity of clinical and demographic metadata differed by source and by participant and was supplied without curation.

A second Seattle source provided samples from volunteer blood donors who had recovered from COVID-19. Each collaborating institution followed its own protocols to collect whole blood in K2EDTA tubes. Collaborator samples were shipped for TCRbeta analysis as frozen whole blood, isolated PBMCs, or DNA extracted from either sample type. This clone was counted a few times. Which antigen it targets is not known. Base qualities are not at hand, and no much larger clone is one base apart. From its cysteine to its phenylalanine, the CDR3 spans 14 amino acids. Only the CDR3 portion is preserved as DNA: 42 bases, with reading frame beginning at the first base. The germline V end is reduced by 7 bases and the J end by 9 bases; junction bases left unmatched: 14. As encoded in the germline V gene (reference sequence), CDR1 is MNHEY while CDR2 is SMNVEV. TCRbeta CDR3 regions were amplified from genomic DNA by means of the immunoSEQ Assay, a bias-controlled multiplex PCR. The authors' analysis ran thus. Nucleated cell counts per sample were estimated from amplification of reference gene primers within the assay. To quantify the absolute abundance of each unique TCRbeta CDR3 rearrangement, sequence reads were collapsed and filtered. For each sample, productive Simpson clonality was calculated as the square root of Simpson's diversity index across productive rearrangements. TCRdb carries this immuneACCESS record with in-frame sequences only. Its versions omit some clonotypes, under half of them owing to an unresolved V gene in the studies checked, with the rest unexplained. Clone size and V and J calls were adopted from that table, with D and trimming inferred from the DNA. Recorded for this sample are about 210,000 clones; around nine tenths of them occurred a single time. The top ten clones comprise approximately 6.2% of the sample.

This chain is built from TRBV27 and TRBJ2-7; the central 8 bases match TRBD1. Sequencing was carried out using peripheral blood. The TCR was taken from a man in his sixties who had recovered from COVID-19. Read as DNA, the sequence is TGTGCCAGCATCCCGGGGGACAGGTCGGCATCGCAGTACTTC. Translated, this gives CASIPGDRSASQYF.